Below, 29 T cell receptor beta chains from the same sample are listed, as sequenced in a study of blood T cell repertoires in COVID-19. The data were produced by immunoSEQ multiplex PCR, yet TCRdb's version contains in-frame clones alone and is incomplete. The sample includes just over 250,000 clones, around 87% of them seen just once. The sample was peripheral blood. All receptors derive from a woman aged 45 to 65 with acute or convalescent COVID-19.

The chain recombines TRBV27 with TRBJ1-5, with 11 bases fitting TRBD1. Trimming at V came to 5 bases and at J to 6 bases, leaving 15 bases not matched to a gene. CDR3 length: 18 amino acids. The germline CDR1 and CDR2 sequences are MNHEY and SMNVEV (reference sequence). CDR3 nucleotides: TGTGCCAGCAGTCTCTCAAAACGGGACAGGGGGGTGAGTCAGCCCCAGCATTTT. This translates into CASSLSKRDRGVSQPQHF.

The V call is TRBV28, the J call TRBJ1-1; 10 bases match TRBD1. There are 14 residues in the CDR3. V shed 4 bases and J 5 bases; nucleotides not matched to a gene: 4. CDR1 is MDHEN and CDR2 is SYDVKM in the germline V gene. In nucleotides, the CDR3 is TGTGCCAGCAGTTCTGGACAGGGGGAGACTGAAGCTTTCTTT. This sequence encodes CASSSGQGETEAFF.

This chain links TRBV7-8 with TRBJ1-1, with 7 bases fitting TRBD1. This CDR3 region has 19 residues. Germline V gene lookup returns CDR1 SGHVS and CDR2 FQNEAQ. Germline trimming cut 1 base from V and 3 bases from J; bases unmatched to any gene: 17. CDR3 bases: TGTGCCAGCAGCTTAGAGAGAGGGGGCTATCTGGGTTTAGACACTGAAGCTTTCTTT. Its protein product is CASSLERGGYLGLDTEAFF.

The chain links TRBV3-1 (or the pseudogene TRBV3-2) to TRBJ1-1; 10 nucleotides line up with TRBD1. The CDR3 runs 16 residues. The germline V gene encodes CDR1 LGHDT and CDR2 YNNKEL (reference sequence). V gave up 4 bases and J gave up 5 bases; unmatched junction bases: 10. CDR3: CASSPADRGRRTEAFF. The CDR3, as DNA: TGTGCCAGCAGCCCCGCCGACAGGGGGCGGAGGACTGAAGCTTTCTTT.

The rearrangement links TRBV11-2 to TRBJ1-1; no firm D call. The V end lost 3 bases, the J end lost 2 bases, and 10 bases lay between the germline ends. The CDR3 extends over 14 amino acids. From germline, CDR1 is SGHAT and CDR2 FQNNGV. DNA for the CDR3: TGTGCCAGCAGCTTGGGCGGGAGAAACACTGAAGCTTTCTTT. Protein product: CASSLGGRNTEAFF.

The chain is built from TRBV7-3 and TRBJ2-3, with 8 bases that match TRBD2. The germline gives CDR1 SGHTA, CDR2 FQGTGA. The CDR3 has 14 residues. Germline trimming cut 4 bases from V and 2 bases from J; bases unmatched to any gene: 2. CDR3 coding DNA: TGTGCCAGCAGCTCCGGACTAGCCACAGATACGCAGTATTTT. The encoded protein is CASSSGLATDTQYF.

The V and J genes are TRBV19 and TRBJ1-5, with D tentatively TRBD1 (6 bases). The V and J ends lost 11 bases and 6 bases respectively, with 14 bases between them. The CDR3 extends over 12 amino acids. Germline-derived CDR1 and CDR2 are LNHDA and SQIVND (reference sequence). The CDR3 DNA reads TGTGCCGGAGGGGGGGGCCCTCAGCCCCAGCATTTT. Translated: CAGGGGPQPQHF.

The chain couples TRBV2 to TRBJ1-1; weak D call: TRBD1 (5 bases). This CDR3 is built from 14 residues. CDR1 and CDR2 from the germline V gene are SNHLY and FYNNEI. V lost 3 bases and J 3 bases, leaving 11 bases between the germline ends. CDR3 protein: CASSDQGGDTEAFF. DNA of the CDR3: TGTGCCAGCAGTGATCAGGGTGGGGACACTGAAGCTTTCTTT.

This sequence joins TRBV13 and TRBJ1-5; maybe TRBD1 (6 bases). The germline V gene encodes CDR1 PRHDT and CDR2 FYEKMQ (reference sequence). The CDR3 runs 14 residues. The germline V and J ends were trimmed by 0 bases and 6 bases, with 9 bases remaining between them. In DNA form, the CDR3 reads TGTGCCAGCAGCTTAGGGACAGGAGGTCAGCCCCAGCATTTT. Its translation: CASSLGTGGQPQHF.

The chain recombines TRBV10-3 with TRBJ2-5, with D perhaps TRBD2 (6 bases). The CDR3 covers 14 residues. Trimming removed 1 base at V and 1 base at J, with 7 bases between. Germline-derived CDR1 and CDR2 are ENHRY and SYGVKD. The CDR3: CAISEFGGQETQYF. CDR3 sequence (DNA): TGTGCCATCAGTGAGTTCGGGGGCCAAGAGACCCAGTACTTC.

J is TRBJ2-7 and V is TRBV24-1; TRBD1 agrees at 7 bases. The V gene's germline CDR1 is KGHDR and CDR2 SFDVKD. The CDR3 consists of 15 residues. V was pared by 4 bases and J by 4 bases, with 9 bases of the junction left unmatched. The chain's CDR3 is CATSDSGTAQYEQYF. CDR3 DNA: TGTGCCACCAGTGACTCCGGGACAGCACAATACGAGCAGTACTTC.

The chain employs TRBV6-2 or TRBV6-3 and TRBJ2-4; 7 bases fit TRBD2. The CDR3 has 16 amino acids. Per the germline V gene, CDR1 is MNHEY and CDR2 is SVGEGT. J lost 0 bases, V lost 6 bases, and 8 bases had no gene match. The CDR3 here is CASRPSGALAKNIQYF. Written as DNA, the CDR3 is TGTGCCAGCAGACCTAGCGGTGCCTTAGCCAAAAACATTCAGTACTTC.

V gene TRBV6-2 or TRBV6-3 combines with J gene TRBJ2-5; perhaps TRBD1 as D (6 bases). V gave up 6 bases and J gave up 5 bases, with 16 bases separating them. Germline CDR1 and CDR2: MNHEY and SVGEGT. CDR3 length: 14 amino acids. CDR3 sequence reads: CASSLGRGTETQYF. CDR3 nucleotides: TGTGCCAGCAGCCTGGGAAGGGGGACGGAGACCCAGTACTTC.

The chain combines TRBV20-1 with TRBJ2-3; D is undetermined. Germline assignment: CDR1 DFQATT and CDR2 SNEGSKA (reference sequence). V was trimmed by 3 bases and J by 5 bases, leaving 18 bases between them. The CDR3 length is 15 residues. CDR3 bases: TGCAGTGCTAGTTCTCCCGCTCAAACAGTAGATACGCAGTATTTT. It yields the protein CSASSPAQTVDTQYF.

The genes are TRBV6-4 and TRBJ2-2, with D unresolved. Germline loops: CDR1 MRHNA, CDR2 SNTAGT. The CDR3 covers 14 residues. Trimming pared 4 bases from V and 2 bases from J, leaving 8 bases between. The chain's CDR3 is CASSAETNTGELFF. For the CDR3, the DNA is TGTGCCAGCAGTGCGGAGACCAACACCGGGGAGCTGTTTTTT.

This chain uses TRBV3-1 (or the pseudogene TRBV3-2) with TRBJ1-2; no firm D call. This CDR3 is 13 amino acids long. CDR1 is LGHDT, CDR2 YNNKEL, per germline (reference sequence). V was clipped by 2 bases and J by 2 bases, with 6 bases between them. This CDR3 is CASSQRSNYGYTF. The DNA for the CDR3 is TGTGCCAGCAGCCAACGTTCCAACTATGGCTACACCTTC.

Here the CDR3 DNA reads TGCGCCAGCAGCTTGGAATCGCCGGTTCGGGGGGACGAGCAGTACTTC. Its translation is CASSLESPVRGDEQYF. The V gene is TRBV5-1, the J gene TRBJ2-7; the match to TRBD2 covers 7 bases. V lost 0 bases to trimming and J lost 5 bases; unmatched junction nucleotides: 11. The CDR3 is 16 residues long. The germline V gene has CDR1 SGHRS and CDR2 YFSETQ.

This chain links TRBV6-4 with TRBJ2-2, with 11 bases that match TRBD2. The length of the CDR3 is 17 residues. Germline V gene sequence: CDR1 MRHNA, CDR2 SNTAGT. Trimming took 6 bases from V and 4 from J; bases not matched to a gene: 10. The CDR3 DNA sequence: TGTGCCAGCAGCAACTCACTAGCGGGAGTGGGCACCGGGGAGCTGTTTTTT. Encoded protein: CASSNSLAGVGTGELFF.

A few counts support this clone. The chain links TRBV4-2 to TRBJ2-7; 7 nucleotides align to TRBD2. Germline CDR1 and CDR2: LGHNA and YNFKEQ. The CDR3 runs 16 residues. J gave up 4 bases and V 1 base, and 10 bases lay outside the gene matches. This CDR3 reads CASSQALLRESYEQYF. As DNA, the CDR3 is TGTGCCAGCAGCCAAGCCCTCCTGCGGGAGAGTTACGAGCAGTACTTC.

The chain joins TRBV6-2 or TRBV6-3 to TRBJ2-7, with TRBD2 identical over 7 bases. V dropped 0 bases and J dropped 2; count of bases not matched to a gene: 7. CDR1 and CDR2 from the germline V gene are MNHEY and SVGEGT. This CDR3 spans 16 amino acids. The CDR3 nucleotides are TGTGCCAGCAGTTACTCCACGGTGGCGGGGGCCTACGAGCAGTACTTC. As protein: CASSYSTVAGAYEQYF.

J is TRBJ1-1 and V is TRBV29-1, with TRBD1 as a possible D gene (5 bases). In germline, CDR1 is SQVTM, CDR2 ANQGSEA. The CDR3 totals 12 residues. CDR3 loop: CSCSGGHTEAFF. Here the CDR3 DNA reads TGCAGTTGCTCGGGGGGACACACTGAAGCTTTCTTT.

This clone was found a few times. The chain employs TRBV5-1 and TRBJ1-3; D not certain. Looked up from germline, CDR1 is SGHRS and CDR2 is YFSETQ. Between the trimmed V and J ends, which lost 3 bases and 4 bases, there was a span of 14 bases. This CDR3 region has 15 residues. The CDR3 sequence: CASSSGQEVGNTIYF. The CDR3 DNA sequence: TGCGCCAGCAGCTCCGGGCAGGAGGTGGGAAACACCATATATTTT.

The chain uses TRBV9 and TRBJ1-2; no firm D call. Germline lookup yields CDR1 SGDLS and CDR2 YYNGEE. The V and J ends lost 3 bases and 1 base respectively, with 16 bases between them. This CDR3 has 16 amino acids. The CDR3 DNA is TGTGCCAGCAGCGCAGCGTCTGTAAGGTATAACTATGGCTACACCTTC. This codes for CASSAASVRYNYGYTF.

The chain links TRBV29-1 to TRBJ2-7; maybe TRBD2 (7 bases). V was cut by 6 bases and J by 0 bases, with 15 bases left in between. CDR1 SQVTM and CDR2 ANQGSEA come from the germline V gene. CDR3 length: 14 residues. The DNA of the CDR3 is TGCAGCGTGGCTCTAGGGGGGGGCTCCTACGAGCAGTACTTC. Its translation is CSVALGGGSYEQYF.

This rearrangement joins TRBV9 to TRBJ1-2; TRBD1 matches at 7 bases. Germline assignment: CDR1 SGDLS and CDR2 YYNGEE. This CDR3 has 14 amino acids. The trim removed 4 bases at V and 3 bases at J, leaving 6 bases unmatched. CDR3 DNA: TGTGCCAGCAGCCTGACCGGGACAGACTATGGCTACACCTTC. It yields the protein CASSLTGTDYGYTF.

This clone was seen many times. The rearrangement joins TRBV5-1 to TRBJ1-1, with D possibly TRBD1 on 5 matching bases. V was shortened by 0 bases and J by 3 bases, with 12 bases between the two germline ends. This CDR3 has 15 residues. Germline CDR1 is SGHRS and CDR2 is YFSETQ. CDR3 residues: CASSLEPRVDTEAFF. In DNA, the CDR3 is TGCGCCAGCAGCTTGGAACCCAGGGTGGACACTGAAGCTTTCTTT.

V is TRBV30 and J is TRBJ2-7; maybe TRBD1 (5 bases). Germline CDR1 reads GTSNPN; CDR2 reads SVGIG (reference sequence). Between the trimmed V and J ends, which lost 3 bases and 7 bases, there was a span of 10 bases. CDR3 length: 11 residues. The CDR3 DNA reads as TGTGCCTGGAGCCCAGGGTGGGAGCAGTACTTC. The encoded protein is CAWSPGWEQYF.

CDR3 sequence (DNA): TGTGCCAGCAGTTTGACAGGGTCTGGGGCCAACGTCCTGACTTTC. Translating gives CASSLTGSGANVLTF. The chain recombines TRBV27 with TRBJ2-6; 7 bases are shared with TRBD1. CDR3 length: 15 amino acids. Germline values: CDR1 MNHEY, CDR2 SMNVEV (reference sequence). Germline trimming cut 3 bases from V and 1 base from J; bases unmatched to any gene: 0.

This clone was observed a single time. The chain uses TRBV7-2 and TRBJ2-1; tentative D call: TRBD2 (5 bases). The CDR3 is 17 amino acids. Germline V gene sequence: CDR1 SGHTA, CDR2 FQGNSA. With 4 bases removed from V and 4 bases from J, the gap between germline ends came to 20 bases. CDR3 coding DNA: TGTGCCAGCAGCTCCTCGTTATTCGAGCGGAAATACAATGAGCAGTTCTTC. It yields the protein CASSSSLFERKYNEQFF.